This paragraph reports one T cell receptor beta chain. Produced via immunoSEQ multiplex PCR; TCRdb's table is partial and in-frame only. The sample includes around 92,000 clones, approximately 85% seen only once; the top ten take roughly 1.4%. The sample comes from a study of graft-versus-host responses after intestinal transplantation. V was cut by 4 bases and J by 0 bases, with 10 bases left in between. The CDR3 consists of 14 residues. Germline V gene data show CDR1 as LGHNA and CDR2 as YNFKEQ. The genes are TRBV4-2 and TRBJ2-7; no clear D gene. Here the sequenced sample was PBMCs, taken 255 days after intestinal transplant. This receptor was identified in a human patient who received an intestinal transplant, so some T cells may come from the graft donor. This CDR3 is CASSRWSSSYEQYV. As DNA, the CDR3 is TGTGCCAGCAGCCGCTGGTCGAGCTCCTACGAGCAGTACGTC.